This T cell receptor (beta chain) originates from a study of T cells in Graves' hyperthyroidism and ophthalmopathy. Looking at the study overall: Peripheral blood specimens were obtained at initial diagnosis, prior to any treatment.

TCR beta CDR3 sequences were amplified from RNA transcripts. The HTBI primer set was used in a first-round RT-PCR of the TCR CDR3. TCRdb redid the calling of the multiplex PCR reads with MiXCR, one entry per CDR3 protein. The sample holds about 400,000 distinct CDR3 sequences, approximately 15% seen once. General study points: Blood also contained most expanded thyroid clonotypes above 0.001.

This clonotype was detected ten times or more. What it recognizes is unknown. V lost 5 bases, J lost 1 base, and 8 bases lay in between. This CDR3 comprises 13 residues. Germline CDR1 is SGHTA and CDR2 is FQGNSA. Diagnosis rested on symptoms, serum thyroxine and TRAb, thyroid ultrasound, and orbital computed tomography. Predating any ophthalmopathy symptoms, the blood sample was taken at first hyperthyroidism diagnosis. The chain is built from TRBV7-2 and TRBJ1-1, with D unresolved. The clonotype originates from a woman under 30 with Graves' hyperthyroidism that later progressed to Graves' ophthalmopathy. The specimen sequenced was blood. Here the CDR3 DNA reads TGTGCCAGCAGCCGATTGACGAACACTGAAGCTTTCTTT. Its protein is CASSRLTNTEAFF.